This T cell receptor (beta chain) derives from a study of shared clonotypes between healthy human individuals (TCRdb year 2020). With regard to the full study: The cohort comprised a couple of women and three men aged 18 to 49 years. Per donor, three plates each were used for CD4 naive and CD4 memory, two for CD8 naive, and one for CD8 memory. To estimate repertoire size and how much clonotypes are shared between individuals, the study performed deep sequencing of blood TCR repertoires from five healthy adults. Libraries were prepared and TCR repertoires were sequenced by different laboratories using diverse techniques, in order to increase sequencing depth and limit assay-specific biases. Each donor's leukapheresis produced roughly between about 0.8 and 10 billion PBMCs. Broad study findings and their caveats: Sharing across four donors was observed for 5% to 6.5% of naive CD4, about 3.2% of naive CD8, over 2% of memory CD4, and about 0.4% of memory CD8 clonotypes. Higher generation probabilities were observed for clonotypes shared by all four sorted-subset donors than for non-shared clonotypes. Naive subsets generally had larger estimated clonotype richness than memory subsets. Rarefaction of sorted-subset datasets indicated incomplete sequencing despite the large sequencing depth. Only blood was sampled, and tissue TCR repertoires likely differ from those in blood. Because the study included a small number of donors, the genetic and exposure-history diversity represented was limited. Pairwise subsampling indicated that sequencing depth was expected to affect the degree of clonotype sharing among donors.

The donors were healthy, HIV-negative adults with no recently reported acute infections or vaccinations. Every donor was a Caucasian adult residing in Nashville, Tennessee, USA. CD4+ T cells were enriched by magnetic negative selection; naive cells were then positively selected on CD45RA, and the negative fraction formed the memory subset. Blood was collected by leukapheresis, and PBMCs were isolated by Ficoll-Histopaque density gradient centrifugation and then cryopreserved in liquid nitrogen vapor phase. Purity and quantity of every magnetically sorted T cell population were checked by analytical flow cytometry. Genomic DNA was isolated from every sorted fraction and measured by UV absorbance on a Nanodrop 2000c. Note on this clone: Its antigen remains unidentified. Per-base qualities were not stored, and no clone one base away is much larger.

Using the deep immunoSEQ assay, multiplex PCR amplified TCR CDR3 regions from genomic DNA. For each cell subset, the extracted genomic DNA was distributed evenly across all wells of several immunoSEQ 96-well plates, and each plate served as one replicate. For sorted subsets, each replicate PCR was loaded with around 200 ng genomic DNA, equivalent to about 33,000 T cell genomes. Purified libraries were quantified with a Qubit 3.0 fluorometer, sized on a Bioanalyzer 2100, and re-quantified with the KAPA Library Quantification kit. Every immunoSEQ 96-well plate was sequenced on a separate single-read 150-cycle Illumina NextSeq 550 flow cell. In the paper's pipeline: Because only junctional sequences without quality scores were contained in the immunoSEQ output, filtering matching that applied to full-length reads could not be performed. Sequences were annotated with PyIR, a Python wrapper for IgBLAST v1.9, and V/J genes and CDR3 were assigned using IMGT germline references. Reads with weak V/J assignments (E-value above 1e-6), missing CDR3, stop codons, out-of-frame junctions, or ambiguous translated residues were removed. V3J clonotypes were defined as sequences sharing the same inferred V gene, J gene, and CDR3 amino acid sequence. Percentage overlap between repertoires was computed as shared unique clonotypes divided by the size of the smaller repertoire. Three approaches were used to assess repertoire richness: RTK rarefaction, the Chao1 estimator, and Recon v2.1 estimates of unobserved clonotypes. OLGA was used to compute generation probabilities for all TCRbeta clonotypes that the gDNA method yielded from four donors. As stored in TCRdb, this immuneACCESS dataset retains in-frame rearrangements with V and J assigned. A fraction of the clones does not appear; measured against another copy, unresolved V genes explain less than half of the discrepancy, and the remainder lacks a known reason. V, J and clone size derive from that table, while D and trimming were established from the DNA sequence. This sample is represented by roughly 1,500,000 clones; approximately 98% of them were singletons. The ten largest clones capture roughly 0.45% of the sample.

Sequencing used naive CD4+ T cells sorted from blood. The cell subset or site label of this sample denotes: CD45RA+ positively selected. The receptor comes from a man aged 25-45 years in good health.

The DNA sequence is TGTGCCAGTAGTATGTGGCCTCTAAACACCATATATTTT. The resulting protein is CASSMWPLNTIYF. The sequence joins TRBV19 to TRBJ1-3, with the D gene call left open. According to the germline V gene (reference sequence), CDR1 reads LNHDA and CDR2 reads SQIVND. Cut back by 3 bases and 6 bases, the V and J ends lie 9 bases apart. Including cysteine and phenylalanine, the CDR3 has 13 amino acids. The kept DNA is CDR3 alone, 39 bases in frame from the first base.